These 10 T cell receptor beta chains were sequenced from one sample in a study of T cells after yellow fever vaccination. Each CDR3 protein is one row after TCRdb ran MiXCR on the 5' RACE reads. This sample has a few hundred thousand distinct CDR3 sequences, with around 7% found just once. The sequences come from PBMCs, collected approximately 40 days after the first yellow fever vaccination. All receptors derive from a man between 18 and 29 years old who received the YFV17D yellow fever vaccine.

This clonotype was seen a handful of times. The V gene is TRBV20-1, the J gene TRBJ2-5; TRBD1 matches 7 bases. The CDR3 has 13 amino acids. Losses at the gene ends were 3 bases for V and 3 bases for J; bases not matched to a gene: 4. Germline V CDR1 and CDR2: DFQATT, SNEGSKA (reference sequence). The CDR3 coding sequence is TGCAGTGCTAGGGGGACAGTAGAAGAGACCCAGTACTTC. It codes for CSARGTVEETQYF.

The rearrangement uses TRBV28 and TRBJ2-3; D is perhaps TRBD2 (7 bases). Between the trimmed V and J ends, which lost 11 bases and 4 bases, there was a span of 13 bases. This CDR3 comprises 12 residues. Germline V gives CDR1 MDHEN, CDR2 SYDVKM. The CDR3 bases are TGTGCCGGCGGGGGCTTCTCAGATACGCAGTATTTT. Translated: CAGGGFSDTQYF.

CDR3 residues: CASSPEGAWSYEQYV. In nucleotides, the CDR3 is TGTGCCAGCTCACCGGAAGGGGCATGGTCCTACGAGCAGTACGTC. The chain joins TRBV18 to TRBJ2-7; tentatively, D is TRBD1 (5 bases). This CDR3 comprises 15 residues. Trimming removed 3 bases from V and 1 base from J, with 13 bases in between. CDR1 KGHSH and CDR2 LQKENI come from the germline V gene.

This clonotype was detected only a few times. This chain links TRBV12-3 or TRBV12-4 with TRBJ1-1, with D unresolved. The CDR3 is made up of 17 amino acids. The V end lost 7 bases, the J end lost 1 base, and 22 bases lay between the germline ends. CDR3 sequence reads: CASTITIRAGENTEAFF. The CDR3 DNA reads TGTGCCAGCACCATCACCATTAGGGCCGGGGAGAACACTGAAGCTTTCTTT.

J is TRBJ1-4 and V is TRBV11-2; no firm D call. The CDR3 covers 12 residues. The V gene's germline CDR1 is SGHAT and CDR2 FQNNGV. Trimming left V 8 bases short and J 7 bases short, with 11 bases between. CDR3 in amino acids: CASRRVGEKLFF. The CDR3 DNA sequence: TGTGCCAGCCGCCGAGTTGGTGAAAAACTGTTTTTT.

The chain employs TRBV4-3 and TRBJ2-2; 12 nucleotides align to TRBD2. This CDR3 is 16 amino acids long. Germline V gene sequence: CDR1 LGHNA, CDR2 YSLEER. The V segment lost 2 bases and the J segment 6 bases; nucleotides outside the gene matches: 4. The chain's CDR3 is CASSQRTSGEAGELFF. In nucleotides, the CDR3 is TGCGCCAGCAGCCAAAGGACTAGCGGGGAGGCCGGGGAGCTGTTTTTT.

The chain joins TRBV5-1 to TRBJ2-5; 8 nucleotides align to TRBD1. V gave up 4 bases and J gave up 4 bases; unmatched junction bases: 6. Germline assignment: CDR1 SGHRS and CDR2 YFSETQ. The CDR3 sequence is 14 residues long. The CDR3, as DNA: TGCGCCAGCAGCCCCCAGGGGGCAGGAGAGACCCAGTACTTC. This encodes CASSPQGAGETQYF.

This rearrangement joins TRBV20-1 to TRBJ2-7; 9 positions agree with TRBD1. V lost 0 bases to trimming and J lost 4 bases; unmatched junction nucleotides: 4. The CDR3 length is 14 residues. The germline CDR1 and CDR2 sequences are DFQATT and SNEGSKA (reference sequence). CDR3 region: CSARDPGTGYEQYF. The CDR3, as DNA: TGCAGTGCTAGAGATCCCGGGACAGGGTACGAGCAGTACTTC.

A word on this clonotype: At one end, the junction sequence differs from germline, possibly due to a read error. The V gene is TRBV11-2, the J gene TRBJ1-2, with D possibly matching TRBD1 (6 bases). The germline gives CDR1 SGHAT, CDR2 FQNNGV. CDR3 size: 17 residues. The CDR3 nucleotides are TGTGCCAGCAGCGTAGACAGGATACTCACCTTTAACTATGGCTACACCTTC. It translates to CASSVDRILTFNYGYTF.

This clonotype was observed many times. The chain couples TRBV5-5 to TRBJ2-7; 11 positions match TRBD1. Germline loops: CDR1 SGHKS, CDR2 YYEKEE (reference sequence). Trimming took 2 bases from V and 2 from J; bases not matched to a gene: 3. The CDR3 is made up of 15 amino acids. This chain's CDR3 is CASSFSGQGAYEQYV. Written as DNA, the CDR3 is TGTGCCAGCAGCTTCTCGGGACAGGGGGCCTACGAGCAGTACGTC.